The TCR beta chain under discussion was sequenced for a study of cytomegalovirus exposure and HLA in healthy donors. Study details: The roughly 660 first-cohort repertoires shared a platform with the approximately 130 validation repertoires, as reported in a later analysis. Notes on the study in general: The authors enumerated 150 to 200 TCR beta chains as linked to cytomegalovirus. Per published reports, the classifier diagnosed cytomegalovirus status with high specificity and sensitivity.

Points on this clone: The antigen remains unidentified.

V was clipped by 5 bases and J by 4 bases; unmatched bases: 8. The CDR3 covers 15 residues. Looked up from germline, CDR1 is MNHEY and CDR2 is SVGAGI. Profiling relied on immunoSEQ multiplex PCR, and the TCRdb table lists in-frame clones only, not all of them. The sample shows fewer than 400,000 clones, approximately 90% of them seen only once. Donors were drawn from the approximately 110-subject validation cohort, separate from the approximately 670-subject first cohort. The chain employs TRBV6-5 and TRBJ2-5; 9 nucleotides align to TRBD1. The TCR originated in a young woman in good health and CMV-seronegative. The sample comprised PBMCs. CDR3 amino acids: CASSGQGSVLETQYF. The DNA of the CDR3 is TGTGCCAGCAGTGGACAGGGGTCGGTACTAGAGACCCAGTACTTC.